This TCR beta chain emerged from a study of early T cells in non-severe SARS-CoV-2 infection (dated by TCRdb to the early 2020s). Broadly, across the study: TCR sequencing used bulk RNA from unsorted whole blood, so alpha and beta chains could not be paired.

This was a case-control study nested in a cohort of healthcare workers in London, UK, who had nasopharyngeal swab PCR tests and blood samples taken every week. Healthcare workers were enrolled in the week of the UK lockdown, from 23 to 31 March 2020, and were followed every week for up to 16 weeks. Results the study describes overall, beyond this receptor: VDJdb matching was skewed toward anti-spike CD8 responses and likely underestimated virus-specific expansions, missing private and CD4 specificities.

In its sample, this clonotype was seen many times. No cognate antigen has been identified for it. No much larger clonotype is one base removed from it; base qualities were not supplied. Libraries were prepared through 5' RACE. The instrument was a NextSeq 500. Unique molecular identifiers were attached to individual cDNA molecules in the TCR library protocol so that sequencing error and PCR bias could be corrected. TCR alpha and beta chains were both sequenced, and the abundances of alpha and beta sequences in each sample were closely correlated with each other. The source study handled its data this way. Decombinator V4 was used to annotate TCR sequences for V gene, J gene and CDR3. Expanded TCRs were defined as changing significantly between any two time points under a Poisson model with p below 0.0001. TCR abundances were normalised to the total number of TCRs sequenced per sample and were expressed as counts per million. VDJdb, accessed 1 November 2021, was searched for CMV, EBV and SARS-CoV-2 annotated TCRs, excluding TCRs annotated for multiple antigens. TCRdb itself trimmed the public reads at Q25 with fastp, ran MiXCR and retained productive beta chains. Every entry covers one CDR3 protein and lists the most common genes and DNA from its rows. These V and J calls rely on TCRdb rather than the paper's analysis. The sample contains nearly 60,000 distinct CDR3 sequences, 10% to 15% of them found a single time. The top ten hold roughly 9.1% of the sample.

The receptor was derived from an adult who was a healthcare worker with PCR-confirmed SARS-CoV-2 infection or an uninfected control (not recorded which). Sequencing was performed on whole blood.

This receptor has the CDR3 CASSLVLAHYEQYF. The bases read TGTGCCAGCAGCTTAGTACTAGCGCACTACGAGCAGTACTTC. The chain uses TRBV7-9 and TRBJ2-7, and 7 junction bases match TRBD2. The CDR3 goes from the cysteine to the phenylalanine over 14 residues. The DNA shown is the 42-base CDR3, in frame from base 1. CDR1 and CDR2 are drawn from the germline V gene (reference sequence): SEHNR, FQNEAQ. V lost 1 base and J lost 3 bases, and the count of bases not matched to a germline gene is 3.